This T cell receptor (beta chain) is drawn from a study of cytomegalovirus exposure and HLA in healthy donors (dated by TCRdb to 2016 to 2017). In the study overall: According to an earlier analysis of 587 of the donors, about 179 million T cells yielded some 120 million unique TCR beta sequences and about 300 Gb of sequence data. Roughly 310 gigabases of sequencing data and tens of millions of unique TCR sequences were included in an early release covering about 600 HLA-typed donors. Among the approximately 430 genotyped donors, around 81% belonged to the genetic ancestry cluster associated with self-reported Caucasian donors. The study aimed to test whether signatures of past pathogen exposure could be identified by cataloging public T cell receptors. Using immunosequencing, the study profiled T cell repertoires from 666 subjects and related those repertoires to cytomegalovirus serostatus. In addition to the first cohort of 666 subjects, a separate validation cohort of approximately 130 different subjects was used. High-throughput TCR immunosequencing, statistical association of individual TCRs with disease status, and machine learning were combined to predict cytomegalovirus infection status. In a later analysis, previously published TCR beta repertoires from fewer than 750 donors were re-analyzed and high-resolution HLA genotyping was added so that TCR occurrence patterns could be studied. In the later analysis, no new phenotypic data were used to find candidate immune exposures; instead, reliance was placed on TCR beta sequences and their occurrence across donors. An earlier analysis of around 580 of the donors used high-throughput TCR beta sequencing to judge whether each TCR beta V gene segment behaved as functional or pseudogenic. Donor age, sex, ethnicity and CMV serostatus were collected together with the repertoire data. A later genetic analysis took genome-wide SNP genotypes for about 60% of the roughly 670 donors and used that subset as a discovery cohort. Every repertoire in the discovery cohort had been generated on one and the same sequencing platform. HLA typing covered class I and class II loci at four-digit resolution. The number of donors typed differed by locus, with roughly 629-640 for A, B, C, DRB1 and DQB1, 522 for DQA1, over 600 for DPA1, and 472 for DPB1. Four to six DR-DQ haplotypes were handled as single units for association and clustering because linkage in the cohort was strong. Across 398 genotyped donors of the cohort, an average of roughly 200,000 unique TCR beta nucleotide sequences per donor were sequenced, and roughly 17% of those sequences were non-productive.

Libraries were prepared through the immunoSEQ multiplex PCR assay. The multiplex PCR relied on a mix of 60 forward primers for TCR Vbeta segments and 13 reverse primers for TCR Jbeta segments. The CDR3 region of rearranged TCR beta genes was amplified from genomic DNA by a multiplex PCR assay. Amplified TCR beta libraries were sequenced as 87-base-pair reads on the Illumina HiSeq System. From the authors' description of their analysis: In a later analysis, tens of millions of unique TCR beta chains were counted across the roughly 670 repertoires, and around 11 million of these chains were shared by at least two donors. Raw reads were error-corrected and collapsed into unique sequences with a nearest-neighbor algorithm that merged closely related sequences to remove PCR and sequencing errors. V, D and J gene segments were assigned by aligning CDR3 sequences to IMGT reference sequences. For a sequence to be retained, a match of at least six nucleotides was required to both a V gene segment and a J gene segment. A rearrangement counted as productive if the CDR3 had no stop codons and remained in frame with V and J, and every other rearrangement counted as non-productive. Following IMGT convention, CDR3 was defined as the stretch from the second conserved V-encoded cysteine to the conserved J-encoded phenylalanine. Sequences without an unambiguous match to a single V gene segment were excluded from the earlier analysis of several hundred of the donors. An earlier analysis of almost 600 of the donors classified V segments as functional when productive rearrangements were above 56.7% and as segregating when the standard deviation between donors was above 5%. A statistical classification framework was built for diagnosing cytomegalovirus status from the catalog of TCR beta chain sequences. A later analysis assigned V and J genes by comparing TCR nucleotide sequences with IMGT/GENE-DB human TR gene sequences. In a later analysis, CDR3 sequences and most-parsimonious VDJ recombination scenarios were assigned using the TCRdist pipeline. In a later analysis, every TCR beta chain was defined by the combination of its CDR3 amino acid sequence and its V-gene family, and reads without a unique V-gene family were dropped. A later analysis removed several hundred highly shared, low-generation-probability nucleotide sequences to deal with suspected cross-contamination and a sequencing artifact. In a later analysis, a clonal expansion index for each public chain was calculated from normalized within-repertoire ranks of inferred template counts. Generation probabilities in a later analysis came from a VDJ recombination model fitted to out-of-frame rearrangements, and those results were checked against IGoR. In a later analysis, hypergeometric tests were used to score TCR-TCR, TCR-HLA and TCR-CMV co-occurrence, with a repertoire-size bias correction applied to TCR pairs. In a later analysis, false discovery rates were estimated by permuting HLA or CMV assignments 20 times. A later analysis grouped co-occurring TCRs with DBSCAN, adding TCRdist sequence similarity when clustering within HLA-allele-positive subsets. For co-occurrence clustering, repertoires with fewer than 30,000 or more than 120,000 public chains were excluded, along with roughly 5 repertoires with anomalous nucleotide sharing. TCRdb carries this immuneACCESS record with in-frame sequences only. Its versions omit some clonotypes, under half of them owing to an unresolved V gene in the studies checked, with the rest unexplained. From that table come the V and J calls and clone size; the DNA was used to work out D and trimming. The sample table shows 200,000 to 250,000 clones, and approximately 81% are seen once. About 7.3% of the sample goes to the ten largest clones.

Broad study findings and their caveats: An association between a missense DCLRE1C variant and V-gene and J-gene trimming of TCR beta chains was found in a later genetic analysis and replicated in an independent cohort. In vitro tests confirmed that a few of the cytomegalovirus-associated TCR beta chains recognize cytomegalovirus antigens. According to a later genetic analysis, donors in an Asian-associated ancestry cluster had fewer N-insertions in productive TCRs than the approximately 690-donor mean. Sequencing depth was assumed to be roughly uniform across donors in the presence/absence analyses, though that assumption may not hold. The earlier analysis of some 540 of the donors excluded roughly 16 rarely observed V segments, including chromosome 9 orphons, because counts were too low. According to the authors, the approach could potentially be generalized to other disease states and immunological phenotypes. A further reported finding was that TCR beta sequences accurately predicted the HLA-A and HLA-B alleles for most subjects in the first cohort. Compared with equally common non-associated chains, HLA-associated TCR beta chains in a later analysis were more clonally expanded and had lower generation probabilities. Linkage disequilibrium might explain the correlated functional status among segregating V segments, but an unknown experimental factor could not be ruled out. Strong co-occurrence of HLA alleles, especially DR and DQ, made assigning TCR associations to individual alleles difficult. Most TCR sequences were seen in very few donors, while some public TCRs were found in many individuals. For the cohort, immune exposure information was limited to CMV serostatus. In a later analysis, several top co-occurrence clusters were reported to appear linked to parvovirus B19, influenza, CMV and Epstein-Barr virus. In a later analysis, TCR association rates were found to vary across HLA loci, with the most associated TCRs seen for DRB1 alleles and the fewest for HLA-C alleles. In an earlier analysis of about 550 of the donors, most TCR beta V segments were observed in productive rearrangements about 87% or about 30% of the time, broadly matching IMGT annotations. A total of 150 to 200 TCR beta chains were listed by the study as associated with cytomegalovirus. In a later analysis, most CMV-associated TCR beta chains were found to appear HLA-restricted, with HLA associations seemingly driven largely by CMV exposure. The 87-base-pair reads could not distinguish some IMGT-functional V segments, including TRBV6-2 and TRBV6-3, so those segments were excluded. Because HLA typing was unavailable for some donors at each locus, only the typed subset was used in association tests. The cohort was sequenced for TCR beta chains only, and without alpha or paired-chain data the features that could be detected were limited. In a later analysis, some 17,000 TCR beta sequences were associated with specific HLA alleles at a false discovery rate of 0.05. In both the original and validation cohorts, the classifier was reported to diagnose cytomegalovirus status with high specificity and sensitivity. A cluster of highly shared sequence variants was judged likely to be a technical artifact of the sequencing pipeline.

At the junction V is shortened by 1 base and J by 5 bases; bases outside the gene matches: 5. The germline V gene supplies CDR1 MGHRA and CDR2 YSYEKL. Including cysteine and phenylalanine, the CDR3 has 15 amino acids. Left in the record is the CDR3 DNA by itself, 45 bases read in frame from the first base. In total, 630 or so healthy bone marrow donors made up the cohort. All cohort members were sampled while nominally healthy, although unrecorded immune exposures were likely present. The donor tested CMV seropositive, placing the donor among the 250 to 300 seropositive members of the cohort. A peripheral blood sample was collected from each donor, and TCR beta sequencing was performed on peripheral blood mononuclear cells. The Qiagen DNeasy Blood Extraction Kit was used to extract genomic DNA from the blood cell samples. With regard to this clone: Its cognate antigen has yet to be identified. The input lacks base qualities; no much larger clone sits a single base away.

The rearrangement combines TRBV4-1 with TRBJ2-5; TRBD2 lines up with 9 middle nucleotides. The specimen was PBMCs. The clonotype comes from a woman between 55 and 75 years old in good health and CMV-seropositive. The CDR3 here reads CASSQVGTSRETQYF. The nucleotides read TGCGCCAGCAGCCAAGTGGGGACTAGCCGGGAGACCCAGTACTTC.